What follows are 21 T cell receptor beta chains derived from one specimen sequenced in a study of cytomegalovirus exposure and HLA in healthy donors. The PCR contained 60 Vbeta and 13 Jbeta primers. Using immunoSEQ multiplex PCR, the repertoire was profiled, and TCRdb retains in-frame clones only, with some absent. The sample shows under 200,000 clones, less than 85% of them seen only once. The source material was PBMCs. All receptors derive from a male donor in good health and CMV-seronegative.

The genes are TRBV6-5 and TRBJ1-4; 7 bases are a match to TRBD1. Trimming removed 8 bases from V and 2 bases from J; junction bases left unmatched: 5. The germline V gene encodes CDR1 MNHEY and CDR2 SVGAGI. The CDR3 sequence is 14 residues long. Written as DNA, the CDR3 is TGTGCCAGCGCAAACAGGGGCACTAATGAAAAACTGTTTTTT. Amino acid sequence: CASANRGTNEKLFF.

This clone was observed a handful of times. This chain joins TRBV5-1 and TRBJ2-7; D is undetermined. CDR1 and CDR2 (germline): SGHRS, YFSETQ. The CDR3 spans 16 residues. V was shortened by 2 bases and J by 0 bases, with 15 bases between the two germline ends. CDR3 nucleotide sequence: TGCGCCAGCAGCTTTGGTGCGGTCTCCCACTCCTACGAGCAGTACTTC. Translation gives CASSFGAVSHSYEQYF.

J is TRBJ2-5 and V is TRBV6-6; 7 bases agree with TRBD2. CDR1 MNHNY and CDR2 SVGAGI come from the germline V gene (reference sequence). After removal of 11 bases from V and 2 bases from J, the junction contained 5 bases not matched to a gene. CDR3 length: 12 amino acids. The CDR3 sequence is CAGGVEQETQYF. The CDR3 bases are TGTGCCGGGGGGGTGGAACAAGAGACCCAGTACTTC.

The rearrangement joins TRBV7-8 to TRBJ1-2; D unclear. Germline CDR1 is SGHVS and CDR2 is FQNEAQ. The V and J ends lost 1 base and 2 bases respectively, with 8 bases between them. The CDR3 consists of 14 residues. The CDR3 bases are TGTGCCAGCAGCTTAGGACATAAGAACTATGGCTACACCTTC. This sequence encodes CASSLGHKNYGYTF.

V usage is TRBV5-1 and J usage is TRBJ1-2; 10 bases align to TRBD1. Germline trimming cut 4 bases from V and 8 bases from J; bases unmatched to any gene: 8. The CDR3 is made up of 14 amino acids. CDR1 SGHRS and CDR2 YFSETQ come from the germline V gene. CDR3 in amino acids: CASSATGTGEGYTF. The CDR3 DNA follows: TGCGCCAGCAGCGCCACCGGGACAGGGGAGGGCTACACCTTC.

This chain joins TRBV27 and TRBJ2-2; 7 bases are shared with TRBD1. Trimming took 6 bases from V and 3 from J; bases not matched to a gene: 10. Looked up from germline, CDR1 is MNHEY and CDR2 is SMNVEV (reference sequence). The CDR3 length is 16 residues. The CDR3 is CASRRIPRGHTGELFF. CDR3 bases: TGTGCCAGCAGACGGATACCGAGGGGGCACACCGGGGAGCTGTTTTTT.

The CDR3 here is CATSRDGDYGYTF. Here the CDR3 DNA reads TGTGCCACCAGCAGGGACGGGGATTATGGCTACACCTTC. This rearrangement joins TRBV15 to TRBJ1-2; D is unresolved. Germline CDR1 and CDR2: LNHNV and YYDKDF (reference sequence). Trimming removed 3 bases at V and 5 bases at J, with 10 bases between. This CDR3 comprises 13 residues.

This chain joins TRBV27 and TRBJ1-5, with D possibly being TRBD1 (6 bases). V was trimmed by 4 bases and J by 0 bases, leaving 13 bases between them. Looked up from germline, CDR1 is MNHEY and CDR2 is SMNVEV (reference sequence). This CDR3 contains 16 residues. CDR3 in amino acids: CASSSKQGYSNQPQHF. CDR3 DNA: TGTGCCAGCAGTTCTAAACAGGGTTATAGCAATCAGCCCCAGCATTTT.

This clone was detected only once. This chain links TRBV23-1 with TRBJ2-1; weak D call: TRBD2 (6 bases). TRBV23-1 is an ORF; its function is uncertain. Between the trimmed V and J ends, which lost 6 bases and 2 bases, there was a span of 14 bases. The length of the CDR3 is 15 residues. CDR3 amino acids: CASRARENTYNEQFF. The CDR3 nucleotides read TGCGCCAGCAGAGCCCGGGAGAACACCTACAATGAGCAGTTCTTC.

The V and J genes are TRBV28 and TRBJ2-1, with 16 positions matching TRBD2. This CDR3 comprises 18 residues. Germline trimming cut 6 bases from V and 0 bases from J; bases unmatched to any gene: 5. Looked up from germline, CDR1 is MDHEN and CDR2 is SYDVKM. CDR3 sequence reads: CASSIGTSGRDSYNEQFF. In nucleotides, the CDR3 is TGTGCCAGCAGCATCGGGACTAGCGGGAGGGACTCCTACAATGAGCAGTTCTTC.

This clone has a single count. CDR3 coding DNA: TGTGCCAGCAACACCGGGACAGGGAGAGATACGCAGTATTTT. This translates into CASNTGTGRDTQYF. The chain recombines TRBV27 with TRBJ2-3; 9 bases map to TRBD1. V lost 7 bases, J lost 5 bases, and 7 bases stayed unmatched. Per the germline V gene, CDR1 is MNHEY and CDR2 is SMNVEV (reference sequence). The CDR3 consists of 14 residues.

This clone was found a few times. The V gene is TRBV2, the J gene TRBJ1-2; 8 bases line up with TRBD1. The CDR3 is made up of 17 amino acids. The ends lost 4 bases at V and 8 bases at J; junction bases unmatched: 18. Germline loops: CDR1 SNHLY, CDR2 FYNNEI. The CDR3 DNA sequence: TGTGCCAGCAGTGTTGGCAGGGGGCGAAAAGGTGAAGGGGGCTACACCTTC. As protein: CASSVGRGRKGEGGYTF.

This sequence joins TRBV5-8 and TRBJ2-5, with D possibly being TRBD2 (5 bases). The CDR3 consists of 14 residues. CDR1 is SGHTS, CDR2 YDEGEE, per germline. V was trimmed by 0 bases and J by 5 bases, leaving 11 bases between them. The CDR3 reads CASSLEWTQETQYF. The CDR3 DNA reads TGTGCCAGCAGCTTGGAGTGGACTCAGGAGACCCAGTACTTC. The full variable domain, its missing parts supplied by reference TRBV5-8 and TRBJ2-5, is EAGVTQSPTHLIKTRGQQATLRCSPISGHTSVYWYQQALGLGLQFLLWYDEGEERNRGNFPPRFSGRQFPNYSSELNVNALELEDSALYLCASSLEWTQETQYFGPGTRLLVL.

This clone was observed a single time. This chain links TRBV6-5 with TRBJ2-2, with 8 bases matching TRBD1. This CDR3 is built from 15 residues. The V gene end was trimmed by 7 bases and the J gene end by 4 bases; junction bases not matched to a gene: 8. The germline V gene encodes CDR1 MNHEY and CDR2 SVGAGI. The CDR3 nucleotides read TGTGCCAGCACCTCAGGACAGGGCCCCACCGGGGAGCTGTTTTTT. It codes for CASTSGQGPTGELFF.

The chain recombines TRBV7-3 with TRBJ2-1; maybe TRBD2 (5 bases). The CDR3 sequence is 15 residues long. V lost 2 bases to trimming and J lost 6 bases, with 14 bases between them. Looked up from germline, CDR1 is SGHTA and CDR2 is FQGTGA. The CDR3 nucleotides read TGTGCCAGCAGCTTACGTCCCCAGAGGGCCAATGAGCAGTTCTTC. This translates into CASSLRPQRANEQFF.

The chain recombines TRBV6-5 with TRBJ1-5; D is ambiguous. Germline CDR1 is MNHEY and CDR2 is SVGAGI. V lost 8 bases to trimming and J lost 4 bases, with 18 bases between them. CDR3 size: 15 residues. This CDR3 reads CASGRGRLWNQPQHF. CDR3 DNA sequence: TGTGCCAGCGGGAGAGGGCGCCTATGGAATCAGCCCCAGCATTTT.

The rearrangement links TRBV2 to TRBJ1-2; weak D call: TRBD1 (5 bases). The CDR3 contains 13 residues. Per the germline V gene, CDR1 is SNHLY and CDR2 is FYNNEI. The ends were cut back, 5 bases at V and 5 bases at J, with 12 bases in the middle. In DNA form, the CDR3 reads TGTGCCAGCAGTTTCGGGGGAGAGTATGGCTACACCTTC. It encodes CASSFGGEYGYTF.

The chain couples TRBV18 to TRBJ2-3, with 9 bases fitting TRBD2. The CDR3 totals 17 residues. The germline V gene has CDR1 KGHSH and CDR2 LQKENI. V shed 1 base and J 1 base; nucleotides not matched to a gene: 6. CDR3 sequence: CASSPLSSGVGTDTQYF. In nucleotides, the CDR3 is TGTGCCAGCTCACCACTATCTAGCGGGGTAGGCACAGATACGCAGTATTTT. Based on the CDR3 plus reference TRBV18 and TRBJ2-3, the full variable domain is NAGVMQNPRHLVRRRGQEARLRCSPMKGHSHVYWYRQLPEEGLKFMVYLQKENIIDESGMPKERFSAEFPKEGPSILRIQQVVRGDSAAYFCASSPLSSGVGTDTQYFGPGTRLTVL.

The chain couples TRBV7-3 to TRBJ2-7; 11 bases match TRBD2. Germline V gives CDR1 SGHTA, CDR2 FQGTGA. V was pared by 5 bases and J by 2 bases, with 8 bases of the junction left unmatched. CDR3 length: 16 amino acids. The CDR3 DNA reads TGTGCCAGCAGCGCCCACACTAGCGGGGGACCCTACGAGCAGTACTTC. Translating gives CASSAHTSGGPYEQYF.

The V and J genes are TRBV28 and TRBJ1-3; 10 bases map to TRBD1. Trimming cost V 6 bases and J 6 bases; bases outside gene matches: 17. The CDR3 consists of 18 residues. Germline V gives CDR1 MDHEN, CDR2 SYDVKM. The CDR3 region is CASSTTNPMDRGINTIYF. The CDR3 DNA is TGTGCCAGCAGCACGACTAACCCGATGGACAGGGGGATAAACACCATATATTTT.

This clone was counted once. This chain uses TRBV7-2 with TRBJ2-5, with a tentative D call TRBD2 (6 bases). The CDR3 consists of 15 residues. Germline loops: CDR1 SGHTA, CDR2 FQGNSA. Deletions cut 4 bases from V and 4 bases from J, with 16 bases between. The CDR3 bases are TGTGCCAGCAGCTCGAGGCTAGCGATACGAGAGACCCAGTACTTC. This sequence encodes CASSSRLAIRETQYF.